Listed here are 21 T cell receptor beta chains from one sample, sequenced in a study of shared clonotypes between healthy human individuals (dated by TCRdb to the early 2020s). Library preparation used the immunoSEQ multiplex PCR assay. The immuneACCESS repertoire file appears here via TCRdb, limited to in-frame rearrangements. These files lack a portion of the clones; in checked studies, under half of the deficit traces to unresolved V genes, and the cause of the others is not known. This sample comprises 2,100,000 or so clones, approximately 94% of them detected only once. The leading ten clones occupy approximately 0.13% of the sample. The sequenced material came from naive CD4+ T cells sorted from blood. Read against the paper, the sample's cell subset or site label means: CD45RA+ positively selected. The receptor source for this set is a man aged 18 to 35 in good health.

The chain is built from TRBV27 and TRBJ1-2; 10 bases agree with TRBD1. The CDR3 runs to 16 residues. Looked up from germline, CDR1 is MNHEY and CDR2 is SMNVEV (reference sequence). V shed 6 bases, J shed 2 bases, and the junction held 9 bases outside the gene matches. The CDR3 reads CASSLQRGQGNYGYTF. In DNA, the CDR3 is TGTGCCAGCAGCCTACAAAGGGGACAGGGGAACTATGGCTACACCTTC.

The rearrangement links TRBV18 to TRBJ2-7, with 7 nucleotides matching TRBD2. This CDR3 contains 14 residues. The V and J ends lost 6 bases and 2 bases, in that order; junction bases with no gene match: 7. From germline, CDR1 is KGHSH and CDR2 LQKENI. This CDR3 is CASSTAGVTYEQYF. CDR3 nucleotide sequence: TGTGCCAGCTCGACGGCGGGGGTCACCTACGAGCAGTACTTC.

This clone was found a few times. The chain uses TRBV5-1 and TRBJ2-7, with TRBD2 matching 12 bases. CDR1 is SGHRS, CDR2 YFSETQ, per germline. CDR3 length: 15 residues. J gave up 3 bases and V 2 bases, and 3 bases lay outside the gene matches. Written as DNA, the CDR3 is TGCGCCAGCAGCTTTAGGACTAGCGGGATCTACGAGCAGTACTTC. Translated: CASSFRTSGIYEQYF.

This clone was seen a single time. The rearrangement uses TRBV30 and TRBJ2-2, with D perhaps matching TRBD1 (6 bases). Trimming removed 4 bases at V and 2 bases at J, with 14 bases between. CDR1 is GTSNPN and CDR2 is SVGIG in the germline V gene (reference sequence). The CDR3 extends over 15 amino acids. The CDR3 here is CAWKPMGANTGELFF. For the CDR3, the DNA is TGTGCCTGGAAGCCGATGGGGGCAAACACCGGGGAGCTGTTTTTT.

The gene calls are TRBV28 and TRBJ1-1; D might be TRBD1 (5 bases). Trimming shortened V by 5 bases and J by 5 bases, and 15 bases separated the two germline ends. Germline V gives CDR1 MDHEN, CDR2 SYDVKM. The CDR3 totals 14 residues. The CDR3 loop reads CASSGGGIGTEAFF. The CDR3 region has the DNA TGTGCCAGCAGTGGTGGGGGTATCGGAACTGAAGCTTTCTTT.

For the CDR3, the DNA is TGTGCCAGCAGCCCTCAGGCAGCGATTGGCAATGAGCAGTTCTTC. The encoded protein is CASSPQAAIGNEQFF. This rearrangement joins TRBV9 to TRBJ2-1; D is unresolved. The CDR3 runs 15 residues. CDR1 is SGDLS and CDR2 is YYNGEE in the germline V gene. Trimming removed 4 bases at V and 6 bases at J, with 17 bases between.

The V call is TRBV10-3, the J call TRBJ1-2; D possibly corresponds to TRBD1 (6 bases). Trimming left V 4 bases short and J 8 bases short, with 8 bases between. Germline V gene data show CDR1 as ENHRY and CDR2 as SYGVKD. The CDR3 contains 11 residues. As DNA, the CDR3 is TGTGCCATCAGTGGAGGGGGAGGCTACACCTTC. Translating it yields CAISGGGGYTF.

The chain links TRBV10-1 to TRBJ2-3, with 13 bases aligning to TRBD2. With 1 base clipped from V and 7 bases from J, the junction kept 2 bases outside the gene matches. Germline V lookup: CDR1 WNHNN, CDR2 SYGVQD (reference sequence). The CDR3 is 15 residues long. The CDR3 reads CASSEWTSGRHTQYF. In nucleotides, the CDR3 is TGCGCCAGCAGTGAGTGGACTAGCGGGAGACATACGCAGTATTTT.

The V and J genes are TRBV25-1 and TRBJ1-5; weak D call: TRBD1 (6 bases). Germline CDR1 and CDR2: MGHDK and SYGVNS. V was cut by 3 bases and J by 5 bases, with 14 bases left in between. The CDR3 is 15 residues long. The CDR3 coding sequence is TGTGCCAGCAGTGATGGTTCGGCAGGGGATCAGCCCCAGCATTTT. This codes for CASSDGSAGDQPQHF.

This chain uses TRBV6-6 with TRBJ2-5; D may be TRBD2 (7 bases). Germline CDR1 reads MNHNY; CDR2 reads SVGAGI (reference sequence). Trimming stripped 5 bases from V and 5 bases from J, with 18 bases between. CDR3 length: 15 amino acids. CDR3 amino acids: CASSPGRGAGETQYF. CDR3 nucleotide sequence: TGTGCCAGCAGTCCCGGCCGGGGGGCAGGGGAGACCCAGTACTTC.

This sequence joins TRBV28 and TRBJ1-2; no clear D gene. Germline lookup yields CDR1 MDHEN and CDR2 SYDVKM. Trimming removed 7 bases at V and 0 bases at J, with 15 bases between. CDR3 length: 15 amino acids. The chain's CDR3 is CASTSLGLTNYGYTF. In DNA form, the CDR3 reads TGTGCCAGCACTTCCCTGGGCTTAACTAACTATGGCTACACCTTC.

V gene TRBV7-2 combines with J gene TRBJ1-3, with D perhaps TRBD1 (6 bases). The germline V gene encodes CDR1 SGHTA and CDR2 FQGNSA. The V and J ends lost 0 bases and 4 bases respectively, with 10 bases between them. There are 15 residues in the CDR3. The CDR3 DNA sequence: TGTGCCAGCAGCTTAGCAGCGGGGGGCGGAAACACCATATATTTT. Translating it yields CASSLAAGGGNTIYF.

The chain joins TRBV18 to TRBJ2-7; 7 bases are shared with TRBD2. CDR1 and CDR2 from the germline V gene are KGHSH and LQKENI. CDR3 length: 14 residues. V lost 3 bases, J lost 7 bases, and 9 bases stayed unmatched. The CDR3 reads CASSPGEGRIEQYF. CDR3 bases: TGTGCCAGCTCACCGGGGGAGGGGAGGATTGAGCAGTACTTC.

This chain's CDR3 is CASRSGGEKYGYTF. The CDR3 nucleotides are TGTGCCAGCAGATCAGGGGGTGAAAAGTATGGCTACACCTTC. The V gene is TRBV19, the J gene TRBJ1-2; TRBD1 matches at 7 bases. The V gene end was trimmed by 9 bases and the J gene end by 5 bases; junction bases not matched to a gene: 12. The germline V gene encodes CDR1 LNHDA and CDR2 SQIVND (reference sequence). The CDR3 consists of 14 residues.

The CDR3 DNA is TGTGCCCTCGGACAGGGCCATGGCTACACCTTC. This encodes CALGQGHGYTF. V usage is TRBV30 and J usage is TRBJ1-2, with TRBD1 identical over 8 bases. The V gene end was trimmed by 8 bases and the J gene end by 6 bases; junction bases not matched to a gene: 5. CDR1 is GTSNPN, CDR2 SVGIG, per germline (reference sequence). This CDR3 region has 11 residues.

The V gene is TRBV10-3, the J gene TRBJ2-7; D is ambiguous. V was cut by 4 bases and J by 0 bases, with 10 bases left in between. This CDR3 spans 14 amino acids. Looked up from germline, CDR1 is ENHRY and CDR2 is SYGVKD. The CDR3 sequence is CAISVQESSYEQYF. As DNA, the CDR3 is TGTGCCATCAGTGTGCAGGAAAGCTCCTACGAGCAGTACTTC.

The chain recombines TRBV5-6 with TRBJ2-7; weak D call: TRBD1 (6 bases). V was cut by 7 bases and J by 8 bases, with 22 bases left in between. The CDR3 is 14 residues long. The germline V gene has CDR1 SGHDT and CDR2 YYEEEE. The CDR3: CASESWTARGKQYF. The CDR3 nucleotides are TGTGCCAGCGAATCCTGGACAGCTCGGGGTAAGCAGTACTTC.

The chain uses TRBV5-4 and TRBJ1-3; D gene ambiguous. The CDR3 consists of 16 residues. With 4 bases removed from V and 2 bases from J, the gap between germline ends came to 16 bases. Germline CDR1 and CDR2: SGHNT and YYREEE (reference sequence). The CDR3 bases are TGTGCCAGCAGCCCTGGCACGGGTCTCACTGGAAACACCATATATTTT. It codes for CASSPGTGLTGNTIYF.

The gene calls are TRBV6-4 and TRBJ2-7, with D possibly called TRBD1 or TRBD2 (5 bases each). V lost 6 bases and J lost 7, with 16 bases in between. Germline CDR1 is MRHNA and CDR2 is SNTAGT. This CDR3 contains 13 residues. The CDR3 nucleotides read TGTGCCAGCAGCGAGGGGAGAACTACGGAGCAGTACTTC. Its translation: CASSEGRTTEQYF.

The rearrangement links TRBV5-6 to TRBJ2-7, with 9 bases aligning to TRBD2. Germline lookup yields CDR1 SGHDT and CDR2 YYEEEE. The trim removed 3 bases at V and 3 bases at J, leaving 10 bases unmatched. The CDR3 loop spans 16 amino acids. CDR3 DNA sequence: TGTGCCAGCAGCTCTCCGTCGGGTAGCGGGAGCTACGAGCAGTACTTC. Its translation is CASSSPSGSGSYEQYF.

The chain joins TRBV5-8 to TRBJ2-7; 10 nucleotides align to TRBD1. CDR1 and CDR2 from the germline V gene are SGHTS and YDEGEE. V gave up 4 bases and J gave up 4 bases; unmatched junction bases: 11. The length of the CDR3 is 16 residues. This chain's CDR3 is CASSRDRGLFDYEQYF. DNA of the CDR3: TGTGCCAGCAGCCGGGACAGGGGTCTATTCGATTACGAGCAGTACTTC.